This T cell receptor (beta chain) was identified in a study of T cell repertoires in cytomegalovirus infection. Points from the study as a whole: Ex vivo responses were dominated by HLA-C-restricted CMV-specific TCR beta clonotypes.

Trimming removed 5 bases from V and 2 bases from J; junction bases left unmatched: 2. The CDR3 totals 14 residues. CDR1 and CDR2 from the germline V gene are MNHEY and SVGAGI. TCRdb reanalysed the reads using MiXCR and keeps one entry per CDR3 protein. There are 200,000 to 300,000 distinct CDR3 sequences in the sample; roughly an eighth occur only once, and approximately 1.6% lies in the top ten. Details on this clonotype: Its matching antigen is unknown.

The rearrangement uses TRBV6-5 and TRBJ2-1, with 8 bases identical to TRBD2. The receptor was isolated from a human donor in good health (CMV status not recorded). Some clones in this sample may be carry-over from other donors' samples. Sequenced input: PBMCs. The CDR3 sequence is CASSGGRPYNEQFF. CDR3 DNA sequence: TGTGCCAGCAGTGGCGGGAGGCCCTACAATGAGCAGTTCTTC.